This TCR beta chain was sequenced during a study of T cell changes during pregnancy in multiple sclerosis. From germline, CDR1 is MGHDK and CDR2 SYGVNS. The ends were cut back, 8 bases at V and 10 bases at J, with 18 bases in the middle. The CDR3 sequence is 14 residues long. The protocol was immunoSEQ multiplex PCR, while the TCRdb copy is restricted to in-frame clones and leaves out a portion. The sample contains tens of thousands of clones, around 85% of which appear only once. V and J are TRBV25-1 and TRBJ1-6; possibly TRBD1 for D (6 bases). The starting material was CD4+ T cells from peripheral blood mononuclear cells, obtained in the third trimester of pregnancy. This receptor was taken from a female donor with multiple sclerosis, enrolled in a pregnancy study. CDR3 nucleotide sequence: TGTGCCAGCGGCTTACAGGGTGTGGGGTCACCCCTCCACTTT. This codes for CASGLQGVGSPLHF.